This is a list of T cell receptor beta chains from one sample in a study of CD8 T cells in ankylosing spondylitis. TCRdb redid the calling of the 5' RACE reads with MiXCR, one entry per CDR3 protein. Of about 400,000 distinct CDR3 sequences in the sample, 20% to 25% were seen once. What was sequenced was blood, either unsorted or a sorted T cell fraction (not recorded which). The receptors here all came from a male donor with ankylosing spondylitis or in good health (not recorded which). The CDR3 runs from the conserved cysteine through the conserved F or W.

j_gene: TRBJ2-7; v_gene: TRBV7-4; CDR3aa: CASSSSEREPYEQYF
j_gene: TRBJ2-5; v_gene: TRBV14; CDR3aa: CASSTRLRQETQYF
j_gene: TRBJ2-7; v_gene: TRBV4-2; CDR3aa: CASSPSYSGESYEQYF
j_gene: TRBJ2-1; v_gene: TRBV7-9; CDR3aa: CASSSPGHNYNEQFF
j_gene: TRBJ1-1; v_gene: TRBV28; CDR3aa: CALGAGLGTEAFF
j_gene: TRBJ2-7; v_gene: TRBV29-1; CDR3aa: CSVSGPHYEQYF
j_gene: TRBJ2-5; v_gene: TRBV4-1; CDR3aa: CASSQQNQETQNF
j_gene: TRBJ2-3; v_gene: TRBV20-1; CDR3aa: CSAPSGDTQYF
j_gene: TRBJ2-7; v_gene: TRBV7-6; CDR3aa: CASSPGTAAYEQYF
j_gene: TRBJ2-1; v_gene: TRBV7-7; CDR3aa: CASSLSGTPPYNEQFF
j_gene: TRBJ2-1; v_gene: TRBV2; CDR3aa: CASGERYNEQFF
j_gene: TRBJ2-1; v_gene: TRBV2; CDR3aa: CASSERADRVRGYNEQFF
j_gene: TRBJ2-4; v_gene: TRBV7-3; CDR3aa: CASSPPAKDERGIQYF
j_gene: TRBJ2-2; v_gene: TRBV24-1; CDR3aa: CATSDLSQNTGELFF
j_gene: TRBJ2-1; v_gene: TRBV29-1; CDR3aa: CSVEDAGEQFF
j_gene: TRBJ1-1; v_gene: TRBV4-2; CDR3aa: CASSLGSNTEVFF
j_gene: TRBJ1-4; v_gene: TRBV6-2/TRBV6-3; CDR3aa: CASSYGTGEEKLFF
j_gene: TRBJ2-1; v_gene: TRBV29-1; CDR3aa: CSVLGGAPNKQFF
j_gene: TRBJ2-5; v_gene: TRBV10-3; CDR3aa: CAISEDMGAGYQETQYF
j_gene: TRBJ2-1; v_gene: TRBV6-1; CDR3aa: CASQEGVAVSYNEQFF
j_gene: TRBJ2-3; v_gene: TRBV13; CDR3aa: CASSLKSEADTDTQYF
j_gene: TRBJ2-5; v_gene: TRBV28; CDR3aa: CASSSRSQETQYF
j_gene: TRBJ2-3; v_gene: TRBV5-5; CDR3aa: CASSSGQVSTDTQYF
j_gene: TRBJ2-2; v_gene: TRBV29-1; CDR3aa: CSARQWERTGELFF
j_gene: TRBJ2-2; v_gene: TRBV4-1; CDR3aa: CASSQDPWVRSVAGELFF
j_gene: TRBJ2-6; v_gene: TRBV21-1; CDR3aa: CASSLPGAGQRPSGANVLTF
j_gene: TRBJ2-7; v_gene: TRBV12-3/TRBV12-4; CDR3aa: CASSPLPGGHEQYF
j_gene: TRBJ2-7; v_gene: TRBV7-6; CDR3aa: CASSPDRLSYEQYF
j_gene: TRBJ2-7; v_gene: TRBV20-1; CDR3aa: CSAREGGGTVNEQYF
j_gene: TRBJ2-5; v_gene: TRBV11-2; CDR3aa: CASSPQPGTSALSTQYF
j_gene: TRBJ2-1; v_gene: TRBV2; CDR3aa: CASSVWDGSYNEQFF
j_gene: TRBJ2-7; v_gene: TRBV7-2; CDR3aa: CASSEAGTGSYEQYF
j_gene: TRBJ2-2; v_gene: TRBV7-6; CDR3aa: CASSPRLWTGNTGELFF
j_gene: TRBJ2-2; v_gene: TRBV4-1; CDR3aa: CASSPIPGQADTGELFF
j_gene: TRBJ2-3; v_gene: TRBV4-2; CDR3aa: CASSQDAGGPTDTQYF
j_gene: TRBJ1-5; v_gene: TRBV7-2; CDR3aa: CASSSTVRQPQHF
j_gene: TRBJ2-2; v_gene: TRBV12-3/TRBV12-4; CDR3aa: CASRGGSANTGELFF
j_gene: TRBJ2-5; v_gene: TRBV12-3/TRBV12-4; CDR3aa: CASSWGETQYF
j_gene: TRBJ1-1; v_gene: TRBV7-8; CDR3aa: CASSIQAEAFF
j_gene: TRBJ1-5; v_gene: TRBV12-3/TRBV12-4; CDR3aa: CASSLSVWPQHF
j_gene: TRBJ2-7; v_gene: TRBV10-3; CDR3aa: CAISSGQFTYEQYF
j_gene: TRBJ2-1; v_gene: TRBV12-3/TRBV12-4; CDR3aa: CASSLRYNEQFF
j_gene: TRBJ2-3; v_gene: TRBV6-1; CDR3aa: CASSATSGAFTDTQYF
j_gene: TRBJ2-1; v_gene: TRBV27; CDR3aa: CATSSRPGQGINEQFF
j_gene: TRBJ1-2; v_gene: TRBV10-3; CDR3aa: CAISGTEHGYTF
j_gene: TRBJ1-2; v_gene: TRBV29-1; CDR3aa: CSVYRLNYGYTF
j_gene: TRBJ2-5; v_gene: TRBV20-1; CDR3aa: CSARDEDRFTTQYF